This T cell receptor (beta chain) is drawn from a study of cytomegalovirus exposure and HLA in healthy donors. Study information: Most donors, around 81% of over 350 genotyped, fell in the Caucasian-associated ancestry cluster.

CDR1 and CDR2 from the germline V gene are MDHEN and SYDVKM. V shed 7 bases, J shed 1 base, and the junction held 10 bases outside the gene matches. CDR3 length: 16 amino acids. Study-wide points: Reports credit the classifier with highly specific, highly sensitive diagnosis of cytomegalovirus status. A later examination showed that TCR association rates differed by HLA locus, with DRB1 most and HLA-C fewest.

Amplification used 60 Vbeta primers and 13 Jbeta primers. Only in-frame clones appear in the TCRdb table, and some are missing; sequencing was by immunoSEQ multiplex PCR. The sample has about 200,000 clones. Turning to this clone: The target antigen is unknown.

This chain connects TRBV28 to TRBJ2-7, with 10 bases lining up with TRBD1. This clonotype originated in a boy between 10 and 17 years old in good health and CMV-seronegative. Sequences were obtained from PBMCs. CDR3 in amino acids: CASTVGGTGASYEQYF. The CDR3 region has the DNA TGTGCCAGCACCGTAGGCGGGACAGGGGCATCCTACGAGCAGTACTTC.